This record covers a single TCR beta chain. CDR3 length: 13 amino acids. Germline V lookup: CDR1 SGHAT, CDR2 FQNNGV. Trimming left V 5 bases short and J 6 bases short, with 12 bases between. The sample is drawn from a study of response to subunit inactivated influenza vaccine. TCRdb passed the RT-PCR reads through MiXCR, listing each CDR3 protein once. In the table there are more than 150,000 distinct CDR3 sequences, about 11% of which are singletons. The sample consisted of CD8+ T cells sorted from PBMCs, taken less than 25 months after vaccination. The chain uses TRBV11-2 and TRBJ2-3; TRBD1 is a possible D gene (5 bases). The receptor was isolated from a man in his fifties or sixties who received an inactivated influenza vaccine. CDR3 sequence: CASSIEQVDTQYF. CDR3 in DNA: TGTGCCAGCAGCATCGAACAGGTGGATACGCAGTATTTT.